This T cell receptor (beta chain) is from a study of Graves' ophthalmopathy and Graves' hyperthyroidism. In germline, CDR1 is DFQATT, CDR2 SNEGSKA (reference sequence). The CDR3 has 14 amino acids. V lost 0 bases, J lost 8 bases, and 16 bases lay in between. Certain patients, namely those with other autoimmune diseases, uncontrolled infections, pregnancy or lactation, were excluded. Amplification of TCR beta CDR3 regions used RNA transcripts. RT-PCR with HTBI primers came first, then second-round multiplex PCR. Using its own MiXCR run on the multiplex PCR reads, TCRdb lists one record per CDR3 protein. The table has 660,000 or so distinct CDR3 sequences, roughly two fifths seen once.

This chain uses TRBV20-1 with TRBJ1-2; D remains ambiguous. Source material: peripheral blood. The sequence was obtained from an adult man with Graves' ophthalmopathy. CDR3 DNA: TGCAGTGCTAGAGACGGACGGTCAACAGCGGGCTACACCTTC. As protein: CSARDGRSTAGYTF.